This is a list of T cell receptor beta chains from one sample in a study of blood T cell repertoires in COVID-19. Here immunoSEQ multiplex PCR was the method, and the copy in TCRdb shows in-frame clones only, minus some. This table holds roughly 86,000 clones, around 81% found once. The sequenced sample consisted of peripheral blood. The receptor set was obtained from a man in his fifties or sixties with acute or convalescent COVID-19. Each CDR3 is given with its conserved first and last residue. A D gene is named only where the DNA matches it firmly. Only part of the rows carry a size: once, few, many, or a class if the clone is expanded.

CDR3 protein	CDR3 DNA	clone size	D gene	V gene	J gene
CASSQDVRLAGVRTGELFF	TGCGCCAGCAGCCAAGACGTACGACTAGCGGGAGTTCGCACCGGGGAGCTGTTTTTT	.	TRBD2	TRBV4-3	TRBJ2-2
CASSAGQGPLSEQYF	TGCGCCAGCAGCGCGGGACAGGGGCCACTCTCCGAGCAGTACTTC	.	TRBD1	TRBV5-1	TRBJ2-7
CSVGATLLQGQANYGYTF	TGCAGCGTTGGCGCGACGCTGTTACAAGGACAGGCGAACTATGGCTACACCTTC	.	TRBD1	TRBV29-1	TRBJ1-2
CASSQDVGVETQYF	TGTGCCAGCAGCCAAGATGTCGGGGTGGAGACCCAGTACTTC	.	.	TRBV3-1/TRBV3-2	TRBJ2-5
CASRLAGVAYEQYF	TGTGCCAGCAGACTAGCGGGAGTCGCATACGAGCAGTACTTC	.	TRBD2	TRBV28	TRBJ2-7
CASSSTGIGTGELFF	TGTGCCAGCAGCTCAACAGGGATAGGTACCGGGGAGCTGTTTTTT	once	.	TRBV7-2	TRBJ2-2
CASSGDRSANEKLFF	TGTGCCAGCTCGGGGGACAGATCCGCTAATGAAAAACTGTTTTTT	few	TRBD1	TRBV18	TRBJ1-4
CASSSPGSEAFF	TGTGCCAGCAGTTCCCCCGGGTCTGAAGCTTTCTTT	.	.	TRBV6-5	TRBJ1-1
CATSVPRGWETQYF	TGTGCCACCAGTGTCCCCAGGGGGTGGGAGACCCAGTACTTC	.	TRBD1	TRBV24-1	TRBJ2-5
CASSVGGTGVEETQYF	TGTGCCAGCAGCGTAGGGGGGACAGGGGTGGAAGAGACCCAGTACTTC	.	TRBD1	TRBV9	TRBJ2-5
CASRLSGLAGADTQYF	TGTGCCAGCAGACTATCTGGACTAGCGGGAGCAGATACGCAGTATTTT	.	TRBD2	TRBV7-2	TRBJ2-3
CASSSTGGEVYGYTF	TGCGCCAGCAGCTCGACAGGGGGTGAGGTCTATGGCTACACCTTC	once	TRBD1	TRBV5-1	TRBJ1-2
CSVEAAYEQYF	TGCAGCGTTGAAGCCGCCTACGAGCAGTACTTC	.	.	TRBV29-1	TRBJ2-7
CASGPRQGFGYTF	TGTGCTAGTGGTCCGAGACAGGGGTTTGGCTACACCTTC	.	TRBD1	TRBV12-5	TRBJ1-2
CASTRQGQETQYF	TGTGCCAGCACTCGACAGGGACAAGAGACCCAGTACTTC	.	TRBD1	TRBV18	TRBJ2-5
CASSDPGQGSREQFF	TGTGCCAGCAGCGACCCGGGACAGGGGTCTCGTGAGCAGTTCTTC	.	TRBD1	TRBV6-5	TRBJ2-1
CACYRVMETQYF	TGTGCCTGCTACAGGGTTATGGAGACCCAGTACTTC	.	.	TRBV30	TRBJ2-5
CASSPTSETGRTYEQYF	TGTGCCAGCAGCCCCACCTCCGAGACAGGGCGAACCTACGAGCAGTACTTC	.	TRBD1	TRBV28	TRBJ2-7
CASSSGQDPYYGYTF	TGTGCCAGCAGCTCTGGACAGGACCCTTACTATGGCTACACCTTC	.	TRBD1	TRBV7-2	TRBJ1-2
CASASGTGSNTIYF	TGTGCCAGCGCCTCCGGGACAGGGAGTAACACCATATATTTT	.	TRBD1	TRBV19	TRBJ1-3
CAWRSQRPQETQYF	TGTGCCTGGAGGTCCCAGCGGCCCCAAGAGACCCAGTACTTC	.	.	TRBV30	TRBJ2-5
CASRSDGLTGDTQYF	TGTGCCAGCCGTTCGGACGGACTCACGGGAGATACGCAGTATTTT	.	.	TRBV6-5	TRBJ2-3
CASSLLSSGPNTGELFF	TGCGCCAGCAGCTTGTTGTCTAGCGGGCCGAACACCGGGGAGCTGTTTTTT	once	TRBD2	TRBV5-1	TRBJ2-2
CSARLAGRSDTQYF	TGCAGCGCGAGACTAGCGGGGAGGTCAGATACGCAGTATTTT	.	TRBD2	TRBV29-1	TRBJ2-3
CASSFGQGETQYF	TGCGCCAGCAGCTTCGGACAGGGTGAAACGCAGTACTTC	.	TRBD1	TRBV5-1	TRBJ2-7
CASSLYADTQYF	TGTGCCAGCAGCTTATATGCGGATACGCAGTATTTT	once	.	TRBV7-2	TRBJ2-3
CASSQGLIQPQHF	TGTGCCAGCTCACAGGGGTTAATTCAGCCCCAGCATTTT	.	.	TRBV18	TRBJ1-5
CASSLLGGETQYF	TGTGCCAGCAGTTTATTGGGGGGAGAGACCCAGTACTTC	.	.	TRBV12-3/TRBV12-4	TRBJ2-5
CASSTLGQGRSEQYF	TGTGCCAGCTCAACCCTGGGACAGGGCAGAAGTGAGCAGTACTTC	.	TRBD1	TRBV28	TRBJ2-7
CASRGRMFGEQYF	TGTGCCAGCAGGGGGAGAATGTTCGGGGAGCAGTACTTC	.	.	TRBV28	TRBJ2-7
CASSLGPGTYNTGELFF	TGTGCCAGCAGCTTGGGGCCCGGGACTTACAACACCGGGGAGCTGTTTTTT	.	.	TRBV5-4	TRBJ2-2
CASSHGEASGELFF	TGCGCCAGCAGCCATGGAGAAGCGTCCGGGGAGCTGTTTTTT	.	.	TRBV4-1	TRBJ2-2
CASSFFVEQFF	TGTGCCAGCAGCTTCTTCGTTGAGCAGTTCTTC	.	.	TRBV7-2	TRBJ2-1
CASSYYRDRENHGYTF	TGTGCCAGCAGTTACTATAGAGACAGGGAAAATCATGGCTACACCTTC	.	TRBD1	TRBV6-2/TRBV6-3	TRBJ1-2
CASSLGGGFSNQPQHF	TGTGCCAGCAGCTTAGGGGGGGGTTTTAGCAATCAGCCCCAGCATTTT	.	.	TRBV7-8	TRBJ1-5
CSARPDRANTEAFF	TGCAGCGCCAGACCGGACAGGGCAAACACTGAAGCTTTCTTT	.	TRBD1	TRBV29-1	TRBJ1-1
CASSLMRSPSTDTQYF	TGTGCCAGCAGCTTAATGAGGAGCCCTAGCACAGATACGCAGTATTTT	.	.	TRBV13	TRBJ2-3
CASSDDSTQETQYF	TGTGCCAGCAGCGACGACAGTACTCAAGAGACCCAGTACTTC	.	.	TRBV5-4	TRBJ2-5
CASSFPGRGETQYF	TGTGCCAGCAGCTTTCCGGGGCGGGGGGAGACCCAGTACTTC	.	TRBD2	TRBV11-2	TRBJ2-5
CASSPKPTTGKIEKLFF	TGCGCCAGCAGCCCTAAACCGACGACAGGGAAAATTGAAAAACTGTTTTTT	.	TRBD1	TRBV4-3	TRBJ1-4
CASSFRQGADTQYF	TGTGCCAGCAGCTTTAGACAGGGCGCAGATACGCAGTATTTT	.	TRBD1	TRBV7-8	TRBJ2-3
CASSQGRVGTDTQYF	TGCGCCAGCAGCCAAGGCAGGGTTGGCACAGATACGCAGTATTTT	.	.	TRBV4-3	TRBJ2-3
CASSTGSYEQYF	TGTGCCAGCTCTACAGGGTCCTACGAGCAGTACTTC	.	.	TRBV28	TRBJ2-7
CATRTPKSGSDYEQYF	TGTGCCACACGCACCCCGAAAAGCGGGAGTGACTACGAGCAGTACTTC	.	TRBD2	TRBV10-3	TRBJ2-7
CASSLAPSSGGETQYF	TGTGCCAGCAGCTTGGCCCCCTCGTCAGGAGGAGAGACCCAGTACTTC	.	.	TRBV5-5	TRBJ2-5
CASSIPGGSEQFF	TGTGCCAGTAGTATCCCAGGGGGTAGTGAGCAGTTCTTC	.	TRBD1	TRBV19	TRBJ2-1
CASDSRDRAIHEQYF	TGTGCCAGCGACTCCCGGGACAGGGCCATCCACGAGCAGTACTTC	.	TRBD1	TRBV6-5	TRBJ2-7
CASSIGGRRNSPLHF	TGTGCCAGCAGTATCGGGGGGCGCCGGAATTCACCCCTCCACTTT	.	.	TRBV28	TRBJ1-6
CASSRQAENTEAFF	TGTGCCAGCAGCAGACAGGCGGAAAACACTGAAGCTTTCTTT	.	.	TRBV7-2	TRBJ1-1
CASSLSQGRWDTQYF	TGTGCCAGCAGCTTATCGCAGGGCCGTTGGGATACGCAGTATTTT	.	.	TRBV7-2	TRBJ2-3
CASSPGQDHTDTQYF	TGCGCCAGCAGCCCCGGACAGGACCACACAGATACGCAGTATTTT	.	TRBD1	TRBV5-1	TRBJ2-3
CAISEGQGASDTQYF	TGTGCCATCAGTGAGGGACAGGGGGCATCAGATACGCAGTATTTT	.	TRBD1	TRBV10-3	TRBJ2-3
CASSSTQETQYF	TGCGCCAGCAGCTCTACTCAAGAGACCCAGTACTTC	.	.	TRBV5-1	TRBJ2-5
CASRVDGGYQETQYF	TGTGCCAGCAGAGTGGACGGGGGGTACCAAGAGACCCAGTACTTC	.	TRBD2	TRBV11-2	TRBJ2-5